This T cell receptor (beta chain) was sequenced in a study of response to subunit inactivated influenza vaccine. The study's findings and limits: Authors suggested each seasonal flu vaccination may recruit only limited numbers of new T cells.

CDR3 length: 14 residues. Trimming removed 4 bases from V and 0 bases from J; junction bases left unmatched: 3. CDR1 is MDHEN and CDR2 is SYDVKM in the germline V gene. TCRdb called the RT-PCR reads again in MiXCR, with one record for every CDR3 protein. The sample includes 550,000 to 650,000 distinct CDR3 sequences, approximately 12% seen only once; the top ten take more than 8.5%. The sample holds many counts of this clonotype. Its target is not known. The receptor was isolated from a man in his forties or fifties who received an inactivated influenza vaccine. The V gene is TRBV28, the J gene TRBJ2-7; 7 nucleotides align to TRBD1. The specimen was PBMCs from blood, collected on the day of vaccination. The CDR3 reads CASSSGTVSYEQYF. CDR3 DNA sequence: TGTGCCAGCAGTTCAGGGACAGTCTCCTACGAGCAGTACTTC.